The clone carrying this TCR beta chain was detected once. Antigen: not known. This specimen belongs to a study of radiation and T cells in renal cell carcinoma. Whole-study findings and limits: Baseline intratumoral clonotype presence is unknown without pretreatment biopsies.

Time point: blood 4 weeks post-SBRT, at nephrectomy. Specified treatment: 15 Gy SBRT to primary tumor, nephrectomy 4 weeks later. Nephrectomy followed 15 Gy stereotactic body radiation by 4 weeks. Radiation-treated patients gave blood at baseline, week 2 and week 4. The CDR3 sequence is 13 residues long. V was pared by 2 bases and J by 2 bases, with 8 bases between. Germline V gives CDR1 SGHDT, CDR2 YYEEEE. Assay used: immunoSEQ multiplex PCR; TCRdb lists only in-frame clones, some missing. The table records approximately 150,000 clones, 75% to 90% of them present only once. This clonotype was obtained from a woman between 50 and 59 years old with renal cell carcinoma. V and J are TRBV5-6 and TRBJ2-7; D tentatively fits TRBD1 or TRBD2 (5 bases each). The sample in question was blood, obtained from a patient whose treatment included radiotherapy and nephrectomy. In nucleotides, the CDR3 is TGTGCCAGCAGCTTTGGGGGACCCTACGAGCAGTACTTC. This gives the protein CASSFGGPYEQYF.